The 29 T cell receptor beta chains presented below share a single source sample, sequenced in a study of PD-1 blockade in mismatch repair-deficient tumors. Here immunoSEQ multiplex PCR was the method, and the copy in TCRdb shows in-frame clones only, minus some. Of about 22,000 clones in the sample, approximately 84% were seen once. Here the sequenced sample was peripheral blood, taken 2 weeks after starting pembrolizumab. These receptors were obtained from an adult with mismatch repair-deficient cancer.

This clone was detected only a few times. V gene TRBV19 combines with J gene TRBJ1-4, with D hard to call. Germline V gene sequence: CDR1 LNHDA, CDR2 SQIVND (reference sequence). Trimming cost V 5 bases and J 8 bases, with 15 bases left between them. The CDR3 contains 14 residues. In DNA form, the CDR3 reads TGTGCCAGTAGTTCCCTCGGGTTCATCGAAAAACTGTTTTTT. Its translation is CASSSLGFIEKLFF.

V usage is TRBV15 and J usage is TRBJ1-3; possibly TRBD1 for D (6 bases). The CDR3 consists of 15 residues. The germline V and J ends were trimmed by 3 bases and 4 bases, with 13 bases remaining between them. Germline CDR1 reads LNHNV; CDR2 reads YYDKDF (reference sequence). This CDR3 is CATSSRTGSGNTIYF. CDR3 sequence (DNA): TGTGCCACCAGCAGTCGAACAGGGTCGGGAAACACCATATATTTT.

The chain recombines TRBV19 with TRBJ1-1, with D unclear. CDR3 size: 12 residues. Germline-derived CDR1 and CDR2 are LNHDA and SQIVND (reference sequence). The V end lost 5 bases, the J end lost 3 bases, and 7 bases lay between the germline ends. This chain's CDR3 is CASSPDYTEAFF. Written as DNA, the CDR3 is TGTGCCAGTAGTCCAGACTACACTGAAGCTTTCTTT.

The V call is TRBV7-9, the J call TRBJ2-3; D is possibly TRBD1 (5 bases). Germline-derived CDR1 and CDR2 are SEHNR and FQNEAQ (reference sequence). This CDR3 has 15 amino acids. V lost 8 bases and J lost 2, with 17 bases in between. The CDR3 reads CASLTTEENTDTQYF. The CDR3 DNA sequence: TGTGCCAGCCTCACGACAGAAGAGAACACAGATACGCAGTATTTT.

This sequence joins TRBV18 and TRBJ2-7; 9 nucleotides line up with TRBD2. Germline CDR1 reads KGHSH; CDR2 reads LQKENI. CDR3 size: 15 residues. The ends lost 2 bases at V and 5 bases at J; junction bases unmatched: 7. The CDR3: CASSPGAGGRNEQYF. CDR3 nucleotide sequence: TGTGCCAGCTCACCAGGAGCGGGAGGCCGGAACGAGCAGTACTTC.

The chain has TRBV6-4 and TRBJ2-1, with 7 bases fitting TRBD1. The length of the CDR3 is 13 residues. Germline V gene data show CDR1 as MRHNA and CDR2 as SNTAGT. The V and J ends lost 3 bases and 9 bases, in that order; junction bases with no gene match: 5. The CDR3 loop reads CASSDDRQGEQFF. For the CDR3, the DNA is TGTGCCAGCAGTGATGATAGACAGGGTGAGCAGTTCTTC.

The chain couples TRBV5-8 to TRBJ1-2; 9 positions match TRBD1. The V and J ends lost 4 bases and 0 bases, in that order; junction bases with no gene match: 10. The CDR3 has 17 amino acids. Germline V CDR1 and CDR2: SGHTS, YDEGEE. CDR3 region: CASSRGQGIVANYGYTF. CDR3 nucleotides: TGTGCCAGCAGCCGAGGACAGGGGATAGTAGCTAACTATGGCTACACCTTC.

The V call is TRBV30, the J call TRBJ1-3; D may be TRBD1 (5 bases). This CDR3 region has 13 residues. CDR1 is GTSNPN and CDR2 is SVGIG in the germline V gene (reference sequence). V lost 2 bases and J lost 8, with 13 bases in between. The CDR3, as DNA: TGTGCCTGGAGTCGCGGGGGTGCGCACACCATATATTTT. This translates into CAWSRGGAHTIYF.

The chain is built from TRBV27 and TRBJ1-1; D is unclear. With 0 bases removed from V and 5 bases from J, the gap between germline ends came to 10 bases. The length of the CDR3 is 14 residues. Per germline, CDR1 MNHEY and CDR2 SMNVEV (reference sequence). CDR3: CASSLSAYGTEAFF. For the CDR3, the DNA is TGTGCCAGCAGTTTATCGGCTTACGGGACTGAAGCTTTCTTT.

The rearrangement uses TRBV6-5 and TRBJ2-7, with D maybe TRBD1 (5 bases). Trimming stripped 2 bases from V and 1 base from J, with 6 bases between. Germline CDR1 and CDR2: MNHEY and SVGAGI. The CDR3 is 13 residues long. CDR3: CASSYQGSYEQYF. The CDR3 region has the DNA TGTGCCAGCAGTTACCAGGGATCCTACGAGCAGTACTTC.

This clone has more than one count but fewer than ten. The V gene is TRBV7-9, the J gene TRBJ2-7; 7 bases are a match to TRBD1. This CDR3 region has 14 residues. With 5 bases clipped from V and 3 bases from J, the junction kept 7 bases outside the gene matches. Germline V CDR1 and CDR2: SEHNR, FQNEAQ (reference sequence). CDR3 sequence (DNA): TGTGCCAGCAGCGGATACAGGGGTCACTACGAGCAGTACTTC. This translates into CASSGYRGHYEQYF.

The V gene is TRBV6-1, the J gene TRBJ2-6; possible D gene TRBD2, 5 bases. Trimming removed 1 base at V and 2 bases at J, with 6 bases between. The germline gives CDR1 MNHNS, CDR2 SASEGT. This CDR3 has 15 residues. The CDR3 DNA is TGTGCCAGCAGTGAAGGGGAGACTGGGGCCAACGTCCTGACTTTC. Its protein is CASSEGETGANVLTF.

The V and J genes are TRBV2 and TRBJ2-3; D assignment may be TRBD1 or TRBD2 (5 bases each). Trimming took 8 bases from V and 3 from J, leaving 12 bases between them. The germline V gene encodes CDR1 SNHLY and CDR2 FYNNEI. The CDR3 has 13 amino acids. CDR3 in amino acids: CASGTVGTDTQYF. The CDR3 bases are TGTGCCAGCGGGACGGTCGGTACAGATACGCAGTATTTT. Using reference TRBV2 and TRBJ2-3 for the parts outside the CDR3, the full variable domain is EPEVTQTPSHQVTQMGQEVILRCVPISNHLYFYWYRQILGQKVEFLVSFYNNEISEKSEIFDDQFSVERPDGSNFTLKIRSTKLEDSAMYFCASGTVGTDTQYFGPGTRLTVL.

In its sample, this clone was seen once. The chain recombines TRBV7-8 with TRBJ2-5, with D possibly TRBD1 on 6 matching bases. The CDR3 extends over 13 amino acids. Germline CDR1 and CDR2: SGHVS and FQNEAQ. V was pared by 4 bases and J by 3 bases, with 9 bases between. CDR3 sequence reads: CASSSWTEETQYF. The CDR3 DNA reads TGTGCCAGCAGCTCCTGGACAGAAGAGACCCAGTACTTC.

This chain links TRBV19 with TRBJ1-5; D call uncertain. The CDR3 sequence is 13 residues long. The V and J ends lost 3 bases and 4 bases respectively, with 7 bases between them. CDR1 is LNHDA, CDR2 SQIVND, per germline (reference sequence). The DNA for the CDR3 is TGTGCCAGTAGTATCGGAGGGAATCAGCCCCAGCATTTT. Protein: CASSIGGNQPQHF.

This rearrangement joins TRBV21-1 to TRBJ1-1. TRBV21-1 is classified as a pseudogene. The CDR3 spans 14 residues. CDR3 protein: CASSKVSEDTEAFF. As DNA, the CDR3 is TGTGCCAGCAGCAAAGTTTCAGAGGACACTGAAGCTTTCTTT.

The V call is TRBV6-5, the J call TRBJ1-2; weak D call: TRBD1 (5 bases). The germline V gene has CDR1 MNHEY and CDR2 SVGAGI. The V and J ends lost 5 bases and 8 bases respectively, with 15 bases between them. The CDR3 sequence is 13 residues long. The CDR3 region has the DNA TGTGCCAGCAGTCTCCGGGACCTCCAGGGCTACACCTTC. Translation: CASSLRDLQGYTF.

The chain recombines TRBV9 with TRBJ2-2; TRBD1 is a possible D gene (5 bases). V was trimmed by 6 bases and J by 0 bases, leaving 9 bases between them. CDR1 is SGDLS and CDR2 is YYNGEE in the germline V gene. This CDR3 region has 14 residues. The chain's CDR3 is CASKDNANTGELFF. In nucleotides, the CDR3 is TGTGCCAGCAAGGACAACGCGAACACCGGGGAGCTGTTTTTT.

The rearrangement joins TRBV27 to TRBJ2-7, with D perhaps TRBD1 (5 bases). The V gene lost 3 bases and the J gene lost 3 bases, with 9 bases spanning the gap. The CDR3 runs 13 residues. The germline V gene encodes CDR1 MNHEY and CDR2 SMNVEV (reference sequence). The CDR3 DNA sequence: TGTGCCAGCAGTTTGGGGCCAGTCTACGAGCAGTACTTC. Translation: CASSLGPVYEQYF.

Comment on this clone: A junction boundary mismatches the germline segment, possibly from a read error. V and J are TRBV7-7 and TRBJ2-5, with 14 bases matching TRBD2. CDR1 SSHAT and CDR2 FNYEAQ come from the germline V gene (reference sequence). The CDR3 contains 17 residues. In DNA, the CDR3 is TGTGCTAGCAGCTTAGGGGGGACTAGCGGGAGCCTAGAGACCCAGTACTTC. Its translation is CASSLGGTSGSLETQYF. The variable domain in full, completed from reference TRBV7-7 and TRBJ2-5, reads GAGVSQSPRYKVTKRGQDVTLRCDPISSHATLYWYQQALGQGPEFLTYFNYEAQPDKSGLPSDRFSAERPEGSISTLTIQRTEQRDSAMYRCASSLGGTSGSLETQYFGPGTRLLVL.

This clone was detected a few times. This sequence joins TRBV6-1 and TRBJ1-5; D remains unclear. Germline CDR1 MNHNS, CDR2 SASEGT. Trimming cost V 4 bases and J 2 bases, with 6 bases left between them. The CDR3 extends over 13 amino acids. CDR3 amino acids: CASSVQGNQPQHF. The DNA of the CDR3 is TGTGCCAGCAGTGTCCAGGGCAATCAGCCCCAGCATTTT.

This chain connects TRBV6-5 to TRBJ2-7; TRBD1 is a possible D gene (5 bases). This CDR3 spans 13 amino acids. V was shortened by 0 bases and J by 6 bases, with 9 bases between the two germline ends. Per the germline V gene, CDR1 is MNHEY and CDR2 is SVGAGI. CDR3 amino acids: CASSYSKGAEQYF. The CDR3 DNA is TGTGCCAGCAGTTACTCGAAAGGGGCCGAGCAGTACTTC.

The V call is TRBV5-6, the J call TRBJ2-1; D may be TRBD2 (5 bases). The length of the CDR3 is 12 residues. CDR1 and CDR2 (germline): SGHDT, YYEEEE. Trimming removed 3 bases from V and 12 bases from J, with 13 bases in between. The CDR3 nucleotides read TGTGCCAGCAGCTCTGGGCGGGCGGGGCAGTTCTTC. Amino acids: CASSSGRAGQFF.

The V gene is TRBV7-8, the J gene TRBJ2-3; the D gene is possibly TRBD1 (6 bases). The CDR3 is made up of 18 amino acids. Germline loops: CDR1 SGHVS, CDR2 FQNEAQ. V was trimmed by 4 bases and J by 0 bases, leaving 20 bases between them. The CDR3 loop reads CASSWEPTGSSSTDTQYF. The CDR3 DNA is TGTGCCAGCAGCTGGGAGCCCACAGGGTCCTCTAGCACAGATACGCAGTATTTT.

Here the CDR3 reads CASSSGRMNTEAFF. As DNA, the CDR3 is TGTGCCAGCAGCTCGGGACGGATGAACACTGAAGCTTTCTTT. The rearrangement joins TRBV2 to TRBJ1-1; tentatively, D is TRBD1 (5 bases). This CDR3 is 14 amino acids long. Germline V gene data show CDR1 as SNHLY and CDR2 as FYNNEI. Trimming left V 6 bases short and J 0 bases short, with 11 bases between.

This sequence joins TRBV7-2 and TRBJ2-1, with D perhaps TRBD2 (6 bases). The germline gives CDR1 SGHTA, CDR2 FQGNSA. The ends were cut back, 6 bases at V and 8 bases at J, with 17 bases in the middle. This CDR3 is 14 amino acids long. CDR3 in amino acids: CASRIPGLGDEQFF. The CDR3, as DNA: TGTGCCAGCAGGATACCGGGACTGGGGGATGAGCAGTTCTTC.

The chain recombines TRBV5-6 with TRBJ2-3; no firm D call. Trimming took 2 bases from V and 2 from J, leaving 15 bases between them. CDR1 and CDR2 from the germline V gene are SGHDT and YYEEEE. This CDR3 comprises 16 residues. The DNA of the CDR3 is TGTGCCAGCAGCTTCGACCGGGCCCAATTCACAGATACGCAGTATTTT. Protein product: CASSFDRAQFTDTQYF.

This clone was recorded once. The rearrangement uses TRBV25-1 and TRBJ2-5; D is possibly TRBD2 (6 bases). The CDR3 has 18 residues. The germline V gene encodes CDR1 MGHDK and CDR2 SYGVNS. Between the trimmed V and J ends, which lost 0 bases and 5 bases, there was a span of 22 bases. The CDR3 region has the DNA TGTGCCAGCAGTGAATACCTATTATCCCGGCCAGGGAGGGAGACCCAGTACTTC. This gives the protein CASSEYLLSRPGRETQYF.

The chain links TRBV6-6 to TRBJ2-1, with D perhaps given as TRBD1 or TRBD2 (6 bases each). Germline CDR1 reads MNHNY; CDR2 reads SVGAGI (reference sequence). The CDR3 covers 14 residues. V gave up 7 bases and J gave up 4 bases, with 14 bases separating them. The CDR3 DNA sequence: TGTGCCAGCACCAAAGGGGGAGGTTACAATGAGCAGTTCTTC. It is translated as CASTKGGGYNEQFF.